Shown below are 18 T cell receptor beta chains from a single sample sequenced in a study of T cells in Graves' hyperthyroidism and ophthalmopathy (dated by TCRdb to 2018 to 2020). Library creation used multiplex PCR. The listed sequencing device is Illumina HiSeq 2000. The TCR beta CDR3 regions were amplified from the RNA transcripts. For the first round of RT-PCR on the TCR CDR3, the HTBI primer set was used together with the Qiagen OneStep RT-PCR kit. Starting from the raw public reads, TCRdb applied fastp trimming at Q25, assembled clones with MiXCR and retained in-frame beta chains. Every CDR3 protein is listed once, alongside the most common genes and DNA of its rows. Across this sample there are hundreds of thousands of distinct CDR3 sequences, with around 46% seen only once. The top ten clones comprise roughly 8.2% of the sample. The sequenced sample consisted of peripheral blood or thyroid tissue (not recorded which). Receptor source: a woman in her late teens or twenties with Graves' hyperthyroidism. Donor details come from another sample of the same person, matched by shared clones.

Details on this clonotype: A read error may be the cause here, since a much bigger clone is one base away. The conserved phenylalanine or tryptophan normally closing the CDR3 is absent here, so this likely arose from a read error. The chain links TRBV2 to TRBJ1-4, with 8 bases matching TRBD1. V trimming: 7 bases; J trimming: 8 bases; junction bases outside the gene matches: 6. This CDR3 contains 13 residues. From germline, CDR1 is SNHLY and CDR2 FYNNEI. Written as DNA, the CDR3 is TGTGCCAGCAAGACAGGGGTAGAGGAAAAACTGTTTCTT. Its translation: CASKTGVEEKLFL.

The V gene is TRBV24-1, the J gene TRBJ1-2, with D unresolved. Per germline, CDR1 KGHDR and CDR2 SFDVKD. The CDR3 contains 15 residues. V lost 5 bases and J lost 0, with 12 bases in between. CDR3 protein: CATSARGDTNYGYTF. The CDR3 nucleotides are TGTGCCACCAGTGCTAGAGGAGACACTAACTATGGCTACACCTTC.

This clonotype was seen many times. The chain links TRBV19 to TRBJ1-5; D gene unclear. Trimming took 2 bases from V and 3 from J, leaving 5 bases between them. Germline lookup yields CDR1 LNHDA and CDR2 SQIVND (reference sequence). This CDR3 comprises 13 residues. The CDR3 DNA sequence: TGTGCCAGTAGTATACGCTTCAATCAGCCCCAGCATTTT. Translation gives CASSIRFNQPQHF.

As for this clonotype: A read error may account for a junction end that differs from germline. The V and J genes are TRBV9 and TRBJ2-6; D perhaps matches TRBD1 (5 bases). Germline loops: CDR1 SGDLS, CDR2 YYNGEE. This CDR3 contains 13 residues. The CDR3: CASSPTVTNTEAF. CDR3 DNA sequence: TGTGCCAGCAGCCCGACAGTGACGAACACTGAAGCTTTC.

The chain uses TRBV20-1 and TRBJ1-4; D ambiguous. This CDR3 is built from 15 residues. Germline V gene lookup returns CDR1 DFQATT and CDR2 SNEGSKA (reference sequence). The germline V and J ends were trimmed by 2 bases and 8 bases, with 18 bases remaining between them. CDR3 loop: CSARSLRGIGEKLFF. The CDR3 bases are TGCAGTGCTAGATCGTTGCGAGGGATCGGGGAAAAACTGTTTTTT.

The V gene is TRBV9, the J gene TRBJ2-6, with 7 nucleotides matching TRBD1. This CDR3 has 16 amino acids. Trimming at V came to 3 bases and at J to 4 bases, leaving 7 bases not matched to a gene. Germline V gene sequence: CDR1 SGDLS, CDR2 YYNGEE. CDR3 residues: CASSGQQGRGANVLTF. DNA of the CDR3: TGTGCCAGCAGCGGCCAACAGGGGAGAGGGGCCAACGTCCTGACTTTC.

The CDR3 DNA is TGTGCCAGCAGCTTCAGGGGGGGGAAGGCAGAGACCCAGTACTTC. Translated, it gives CASSFRGGKAETQYF. J is TRBJ2-5 and V is TRBV7-7; D is perhaps TRBD1 or TRBD2 (7 bases each). The V gene lost 3 bases and the J gene lost 4 bases, with 15 bases spanning the gap. Germline lookup yields CDR1 SSHAT and CDR2 FNYEAQ (reference sequence). The CDR3 has 15 residues.

The DNA of the CDR3 is TGCAGCGTTAAGGGGGACTATGGCTACACCTTC. Translation gives CSVKGDYGYTF. The V gene is TRBV29-1, the J gene TRBJ1-2; tentative D call: TRBD1 (6 bases). Trimming left V 5 bases short and J 3 bases short, with 7 bases between. Germline V CDR1 and CDR2: SQVTM, ANQGSEA. The CDR3 has 11 amino acids.

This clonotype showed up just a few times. The CDR3 protein is CASSLRPDNYGYTF. The DNA of the CDR3 is TGCGCCAGCAGCTTGCGGCCTGATAACTATGGCTACACCTTC. The chain joins TRBV5-1 to TRBJ1-2; no clear D. Germline V gene lookup returns CDR1 SGHRS and CDR2 YFSETQ. The length of the CDR3 is 14 residues. The V end was cut by 1 base, the J end by 1 base, with 8 bases between.

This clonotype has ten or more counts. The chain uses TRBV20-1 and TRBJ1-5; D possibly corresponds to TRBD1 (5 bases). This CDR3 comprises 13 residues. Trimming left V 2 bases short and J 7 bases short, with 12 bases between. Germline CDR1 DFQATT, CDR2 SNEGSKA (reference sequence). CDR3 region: CSARPRGEQPQHF. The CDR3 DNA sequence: TGCAGTGCTAGACCGCGGGGCGAGCAGCCCCAGCATTTT.

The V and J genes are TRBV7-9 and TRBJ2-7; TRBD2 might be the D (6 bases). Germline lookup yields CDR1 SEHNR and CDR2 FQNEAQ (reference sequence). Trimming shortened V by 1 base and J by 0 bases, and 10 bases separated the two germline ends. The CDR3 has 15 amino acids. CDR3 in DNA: TGTGCCAGCAGCTTAGAGCTAGCGCCCTCCTACGAGCAGTACTTC. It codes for CASSLELAPSYEQYF.

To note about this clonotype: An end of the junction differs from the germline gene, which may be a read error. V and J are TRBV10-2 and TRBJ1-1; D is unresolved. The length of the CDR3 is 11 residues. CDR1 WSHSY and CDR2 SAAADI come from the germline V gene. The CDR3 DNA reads TGTGCCAGCCTGTTGGGTGTCAGGGCTTTCTTT. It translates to CASLLGVRAFF.

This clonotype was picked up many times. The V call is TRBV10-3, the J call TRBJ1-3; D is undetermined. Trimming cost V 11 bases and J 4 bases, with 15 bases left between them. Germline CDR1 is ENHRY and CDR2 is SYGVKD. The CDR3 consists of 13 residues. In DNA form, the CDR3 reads TGTGCCTCTCGGTTCGGTGGAGGAAACACCATATATTTT. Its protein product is CASRFGGGNTIYF.

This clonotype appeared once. CDR3 sequence (DNA): TGCAGTGCTAGAGATGTTGACAGGGGGTTTTTCACAGATACGCAGTATTTT. Encoded protein: CSARDVDRGFFTDTQYF. V and J are TRBV20-1 and TRBJ2-3; 9 nucleotides line up with TRBD1. The junction had 9 bases not matched to a gene; V was cut back by 0 bases and J by 2 bases. The germline V gene has CDR1 DFQATT and CDR2 SNEGSKA (reference sequence). The CDR3 runs to 17 residues.

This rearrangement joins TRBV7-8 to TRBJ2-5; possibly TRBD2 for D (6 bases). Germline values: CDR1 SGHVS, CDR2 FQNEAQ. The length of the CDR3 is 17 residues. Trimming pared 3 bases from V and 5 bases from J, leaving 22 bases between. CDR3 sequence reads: CASSLAGWLASGETQYF. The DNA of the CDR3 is TGTGCCAGCAGCTTGGCCGGTTGGCTAGCCAGCGGGGAGACCCAGTACTTC.

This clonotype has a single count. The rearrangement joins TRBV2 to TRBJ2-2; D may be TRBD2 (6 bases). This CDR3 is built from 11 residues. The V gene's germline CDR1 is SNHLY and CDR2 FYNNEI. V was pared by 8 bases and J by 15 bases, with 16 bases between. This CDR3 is CASRDGGRLFF. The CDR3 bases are TGTGCCAGCCGGGACGGGGGAAGGTTGTTTTTT.

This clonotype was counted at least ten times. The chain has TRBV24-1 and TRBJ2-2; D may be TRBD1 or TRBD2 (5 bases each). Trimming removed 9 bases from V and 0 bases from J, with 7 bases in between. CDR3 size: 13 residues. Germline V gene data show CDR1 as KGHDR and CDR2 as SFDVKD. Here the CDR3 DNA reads TGTGCCACCCTGGGACCGAACACCGGGGAGCTGTTTTTT. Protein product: CATLGPNTGELFF.

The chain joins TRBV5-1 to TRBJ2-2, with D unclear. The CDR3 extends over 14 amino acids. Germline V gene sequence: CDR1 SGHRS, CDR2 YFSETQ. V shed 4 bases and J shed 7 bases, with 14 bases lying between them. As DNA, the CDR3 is TGCGCCAGCAGCCAAGGGCCTCTCCTCGGGGAGCTGTTTTTT. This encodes CASSQGPLLGELFF.